This entry describes one T cell receptor (beta chain). The record originates from a study of blood T cell repertoires in COVID-19. As for the study in general: Samples taken during acute and convalescent COVID-19 were collected in the United States, Italy and Spain.

Authors' data handling: The authors estimated nucleated cell counts from reference gene primer amplification. This table comes from immunoSEQ multiplex PCR, and its TCRdb copy is limited to in-frame clones, with some not included. That table is the source of V, J and clone size, and D and trimming were worked out from the DNA. The sample comprises some 69,000 clones, around four fifths of which are singletons, and approximately 2.5% rests with the top ten. This TCR derives from a man older than 75 with active or convalescent COVID-19. Sequencing was performed on peripheral blood.

The DNA of the CDR3 is TGTGCCAGTAGTATACTTCCAGGGGGCGAGCAGTTCTTC. Amino acids: CASSILPGGEQFF. The chain couples TRBV19 to TRBJ2-1; 8 bases fit TRBD1. V lost 2 bases to trimming and J lost 10 bases; unmatched junction nucleotides: 4. This CDR3 comprises 13 residues. Germline V gives CDR1 LNHDA, CDR2 SQIVND (reference sequence). Full variable domain (outside the CDR3, taken from reference TRBV19 and TRBJ2-1): DGGITQSPKYLFRKEGQNVTLSCEQNLNHDAMYWYRQDPGQGLRLIYYSQIVNDFQKGDIAEGYSVSREKKESFPLTVTSAQKNPTAFYLCASSILPGGEQFFGPGTRLTVL.